This T cell receptor beta chain is drawn from a study of cytomegalovirus exposure and HLA in healthy donors. About the research overall: There were some 380 genotyped donors. Of these, roughly 80% fell in the genetic ancestry cluster associated with self-reported Caucasian donors. General study findings and limits: Later analysis showed TCR association rates varying by HLA locus, highest for DRB1 and lowest for HLA-C.

Researchers ran the PCR with 60 Vbeta and 13 Jbeta primers. Sequencing used immunoSEQ multiplex PCR; TCRdb keeps in-frame clones, though not all of them. This sample has 150,000 to 180,000 clones, with approximately 79% found just once. Trimming took 7 bases from V and 2 from J; bases not matched to a gene: 6. CDR3 length: 15 amino acids. CDR1 MNHEY and CDR2 SVGAGI come from the germline V gene. Concerning this clone: The antigen is undetermined.

The source of this sequence is a woman aged 50 to 60 in good health and CMV-seropositive. The chain couples TRBV6-5 to TRBJ2-1; 9 bases map to TRBD2. Sequenced input: PBMCs. CDR3 nucleotide sequence: TGTGCCAGCAAATCGAGCGGGGGGCCCTACAATGAGCAGTTCTTC. This sequence encodes CASKSSGGPYNEQFF.